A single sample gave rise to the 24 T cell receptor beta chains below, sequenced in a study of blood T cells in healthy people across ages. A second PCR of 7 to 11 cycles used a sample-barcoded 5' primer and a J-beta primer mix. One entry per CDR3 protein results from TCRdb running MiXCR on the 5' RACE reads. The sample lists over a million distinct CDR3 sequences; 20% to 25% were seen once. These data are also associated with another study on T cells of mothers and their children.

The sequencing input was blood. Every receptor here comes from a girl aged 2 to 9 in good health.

CDR3 residues: CASSLAGTLHEQYF. The CDR3 DNA reads as TGTGCCAGCAGCTTGGCCGGAACTCTCCACGAGCAGTACTTC. The chain has TRBV5-6 and TRBJ2-7; D not resolved. V was clipped by 0 bases and J by 5 bases, with 12 bases between them. Per the germline V gene, CDR1 is SGHDT and CDR2 is YYEEEE. CDR3 size: 14 residues.

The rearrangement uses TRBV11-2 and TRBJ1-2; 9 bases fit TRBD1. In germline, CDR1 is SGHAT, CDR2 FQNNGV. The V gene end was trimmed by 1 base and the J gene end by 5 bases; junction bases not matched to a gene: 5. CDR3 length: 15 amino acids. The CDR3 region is CASSLGQGGRYGYTF. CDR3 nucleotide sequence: TGTGCCAGCAGCTTAGGACAGGGGGGGAGGTATGGCTACACCTTC.

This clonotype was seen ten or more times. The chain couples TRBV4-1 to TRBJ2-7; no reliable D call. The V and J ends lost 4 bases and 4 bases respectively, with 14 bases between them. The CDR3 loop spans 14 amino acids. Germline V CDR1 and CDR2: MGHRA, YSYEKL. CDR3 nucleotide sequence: TGCGCCAGCAGCCTTCTGGCAGGAACATACGAGCAGTACTTC. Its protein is CASSLLAGTYEQYF.

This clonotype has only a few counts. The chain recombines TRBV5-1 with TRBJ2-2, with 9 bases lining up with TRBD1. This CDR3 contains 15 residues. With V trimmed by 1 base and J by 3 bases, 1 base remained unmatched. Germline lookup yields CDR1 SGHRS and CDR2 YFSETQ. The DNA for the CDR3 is TGCGCCAGCAGCTTGAGACAGGGGGACACCGGGGAGCTGTTTTTT. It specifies CASSLRQGDTGELFF.

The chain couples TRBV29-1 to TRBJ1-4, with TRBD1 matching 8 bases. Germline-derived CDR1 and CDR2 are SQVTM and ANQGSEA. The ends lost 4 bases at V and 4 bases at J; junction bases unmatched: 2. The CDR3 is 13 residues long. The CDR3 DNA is TGCAGCGTTGCGGGACAGGTTAATGAAAAACTGTTTTTT. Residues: CSVAGQVNEKLFF. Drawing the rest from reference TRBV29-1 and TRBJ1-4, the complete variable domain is SAVISQKPSRDICQRGTSLTIQCQVDSQVTMMFWYRQQPGQSLTLIATANQGSEATYESGFVIDKFPISRPNLTFSTLTVSNMSPEDSSIYLCSVAGQVNEKLFFGSGTQLSVL.

The CDR3 bases are TGTGCCAGCAGTCCCAGGACAGATGAAGCTTTCTTT. Translation gives CASSPRTDEAFF. J is TRBJ1-1 and V is TRBV28, with a possible D match to TRBD1 (6 bases). Trimming took off 5 bases at V and 7 bases at J, with 11 bases between the two ends. The CDR3 totals 12 residues. Germline V gene lookup returns CDR1 MDHEN and CDR2 SYDVKM.

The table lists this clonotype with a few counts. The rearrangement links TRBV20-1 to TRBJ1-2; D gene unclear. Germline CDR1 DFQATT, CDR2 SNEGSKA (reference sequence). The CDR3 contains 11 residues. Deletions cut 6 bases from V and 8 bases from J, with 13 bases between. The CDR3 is CSAHYGYGYTF. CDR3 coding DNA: TGCAGTGCACACTACGGGTACGGCTACACCTTC.

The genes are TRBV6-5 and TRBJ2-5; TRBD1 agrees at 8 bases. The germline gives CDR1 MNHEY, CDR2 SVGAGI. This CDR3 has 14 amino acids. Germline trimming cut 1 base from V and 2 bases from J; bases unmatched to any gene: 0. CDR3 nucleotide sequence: TGTGCCAGCAGTTACTGGGACAGGCAAGAGACCCAGTACTTC. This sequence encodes CASSYWDRQETQYF.

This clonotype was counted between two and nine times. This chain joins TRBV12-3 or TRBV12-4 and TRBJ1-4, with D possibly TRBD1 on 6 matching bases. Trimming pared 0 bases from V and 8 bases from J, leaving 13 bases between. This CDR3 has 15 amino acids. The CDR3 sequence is CASSLAGGPREKLFF. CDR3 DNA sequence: TGTGCCAGCAGTTTAGCTGGGGGGCCTAGGGAAAAACTGTTTTTT.

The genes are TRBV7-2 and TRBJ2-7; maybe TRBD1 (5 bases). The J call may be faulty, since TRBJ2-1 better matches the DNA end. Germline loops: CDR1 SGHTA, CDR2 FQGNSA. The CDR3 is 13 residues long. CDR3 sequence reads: CASRPSGNNEQFF. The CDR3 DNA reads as TGTGCCAGCCGCCCCTCAGGGAACAATGAGCAGTTCTTC.

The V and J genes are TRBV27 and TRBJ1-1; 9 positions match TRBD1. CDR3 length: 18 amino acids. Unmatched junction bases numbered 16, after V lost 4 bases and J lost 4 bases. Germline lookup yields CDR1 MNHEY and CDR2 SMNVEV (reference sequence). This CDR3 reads CASSWGADRGILGTEAFF. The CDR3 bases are TGTGCCAGCAGTTGGGGGGCGGACAGGGGAATTTTGGGCACTGAAGCTTTCTTT.

This CDR3 reads CASSLALPPYEQYF. The CDR3 region has the DNA TGTGCCAGCAGCTTAGCGCTTCCCCCCTACGAGCAGTACTTC. The rearrangement joins TRBV7-9 to TRBJ2-1; D not certain. With the DNA end fitting TRBJ2-7 better, the J assignment may be wrong. In germline, CDR1 is SEHNR, CDR2 FQNEAQ (reference sequence). CDR3 length equals 14 residues.

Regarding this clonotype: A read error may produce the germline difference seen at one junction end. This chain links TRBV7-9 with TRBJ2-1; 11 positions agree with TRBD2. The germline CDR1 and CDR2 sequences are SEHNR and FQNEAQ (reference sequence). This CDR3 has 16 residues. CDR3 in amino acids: CAGSTSFSGRGREQFF. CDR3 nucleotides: TGTGCCGGCAGCACCTCTTTTAGCGGGAGGGGTCGGGAGCAGTTCTTC.

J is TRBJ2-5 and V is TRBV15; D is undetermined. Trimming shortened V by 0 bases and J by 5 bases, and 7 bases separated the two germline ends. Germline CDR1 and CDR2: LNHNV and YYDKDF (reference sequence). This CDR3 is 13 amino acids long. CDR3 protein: CATSRDHLETQYF. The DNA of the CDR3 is TGTGCCACCAGCAGAGACCACTTGGAGACCCAGTACTTC.

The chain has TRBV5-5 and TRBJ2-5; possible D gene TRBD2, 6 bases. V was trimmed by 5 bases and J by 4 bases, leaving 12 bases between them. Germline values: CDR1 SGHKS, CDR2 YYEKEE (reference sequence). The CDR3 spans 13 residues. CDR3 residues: CASRTTAGETQYF. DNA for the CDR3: TGTGCCAGCAGGACGACAGCGGGAGAGACCCAGTACTTC.

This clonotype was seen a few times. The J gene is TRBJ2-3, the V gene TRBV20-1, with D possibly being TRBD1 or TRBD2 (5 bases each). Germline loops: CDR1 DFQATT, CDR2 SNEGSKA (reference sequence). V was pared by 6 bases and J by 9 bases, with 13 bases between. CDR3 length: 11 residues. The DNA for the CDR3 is TGCAGTGCCCAGAGGGACGGAACGCAGTATTTT. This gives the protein CSAQRDGTQYF.

CDR3 coding DNA: TGTGCCAGCGTCGGGAACAATCAAGAGACCCAGTACTTC. It codes for CASVGNNQETQYF. The chain recombines TRBV27 with TRBJ2-5; TRBD2 might be the D (5 bases). This CDR3 contains 13 residues. Per germline, CDR1 MNHEY and CDR2 SMNVEV (reference sequence). The V end was cut by 8 bases, the J end by 2 bases, with 12 bases between.

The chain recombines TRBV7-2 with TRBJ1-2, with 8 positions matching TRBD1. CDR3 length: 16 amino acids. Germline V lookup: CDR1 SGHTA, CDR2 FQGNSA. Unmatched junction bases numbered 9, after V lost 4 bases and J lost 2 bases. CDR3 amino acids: CASSSSVTGGNYGYTF. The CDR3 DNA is TGTGCCAGCAGCTCCTCCGTAACAGGGGGGAACTATGGCTACACCTTC.

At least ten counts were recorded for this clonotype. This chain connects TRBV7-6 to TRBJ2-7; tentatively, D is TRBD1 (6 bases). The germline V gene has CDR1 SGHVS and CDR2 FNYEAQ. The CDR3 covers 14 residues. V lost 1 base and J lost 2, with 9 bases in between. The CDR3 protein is CASSLGGTPYEQYF. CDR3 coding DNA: TGTGCCAGCAGCTTAGGAGGGACACCCTACGAGCAGTACTTC.

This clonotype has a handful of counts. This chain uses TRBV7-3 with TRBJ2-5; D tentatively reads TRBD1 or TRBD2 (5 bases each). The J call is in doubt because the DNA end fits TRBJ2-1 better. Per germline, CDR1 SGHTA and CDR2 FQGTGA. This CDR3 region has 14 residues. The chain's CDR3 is CASSLRGVLNEQFF. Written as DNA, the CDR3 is TGTGCCAGCAGCTTAAGAGGGGTCCTGAATGAGCAGTTCTTC.

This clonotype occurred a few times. The CDR3 region is CASSLPWETQYF. DNA of the CDR3: TGTGCCAGCAGCTTGCCATGGGAGACCCAGTACTTC. V and J are TRBV5-4 and TRBJ2-5; D not resolved. Germline loops: CDR1 SGHNT, CDR2 YYREEE (reference sequence). There are 12 residues in the CDR3. Trimming cost V 1 base and J 5 bases, with 6 bases left between them.

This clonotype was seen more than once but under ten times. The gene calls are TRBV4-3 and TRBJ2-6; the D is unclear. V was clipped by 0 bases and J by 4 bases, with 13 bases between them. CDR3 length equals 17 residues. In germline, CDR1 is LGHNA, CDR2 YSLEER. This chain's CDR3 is CASSQEDGIRGANVLTF. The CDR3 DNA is TGCGCCAGCAGCCAAGAAGATGGGATTAGAGGGGCCAACGTCCTGACTTTC.

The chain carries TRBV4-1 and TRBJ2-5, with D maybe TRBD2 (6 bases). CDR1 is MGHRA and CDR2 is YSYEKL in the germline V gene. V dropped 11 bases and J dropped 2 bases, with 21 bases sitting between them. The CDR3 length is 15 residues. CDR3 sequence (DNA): TGCGCCTCCAAACACGTCGGGAGAGGGCAAGAGACCCAGTACTTC. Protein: CASKHVGRGQETQYF.

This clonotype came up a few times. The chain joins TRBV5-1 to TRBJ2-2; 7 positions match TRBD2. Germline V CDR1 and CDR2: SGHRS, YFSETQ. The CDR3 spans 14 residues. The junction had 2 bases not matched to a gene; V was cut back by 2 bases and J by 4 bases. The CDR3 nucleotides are TGCGCCAGCAGCTTCTCTAGCGGCACCGGGGAGCTGTTTTTT. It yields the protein CASSFSSGTGELFF. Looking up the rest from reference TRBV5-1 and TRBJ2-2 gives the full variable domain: KAGVTQTPRYLIKTRGQQVTLSCSPISGHRSVSWYQQTPGQGLQFLFEYFSETQRNKGNFPGRFSGRQFSNSRSEMNVSTLELGDSALYLCASSFSSGTGELFFGEGSRLTVL.